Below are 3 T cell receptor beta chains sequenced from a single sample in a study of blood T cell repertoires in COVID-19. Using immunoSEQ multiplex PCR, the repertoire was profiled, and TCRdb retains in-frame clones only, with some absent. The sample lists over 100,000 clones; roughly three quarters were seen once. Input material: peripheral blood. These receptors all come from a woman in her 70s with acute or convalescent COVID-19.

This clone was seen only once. CDR3 sequence (DNA): TGCGCCAGCAGTCGGATAGCAGGGTGGGAGCAGTTCTTC. It specifies CASSRIAGWEQFF. J is TRBJ2-1 and V is TRBV23-1; D may be TRBD1 (5 bases). TRBV23-1 is assigned to the ORF class and has an uncertain function. V lost 4 bases and J 10 bases, leaving 14 bases between the germline ends. This CDR3 contains 13 residues.

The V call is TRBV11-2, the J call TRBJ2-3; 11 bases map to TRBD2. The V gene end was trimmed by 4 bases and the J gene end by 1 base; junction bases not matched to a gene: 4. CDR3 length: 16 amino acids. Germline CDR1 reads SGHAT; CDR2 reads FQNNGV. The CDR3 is CASSSLAGGGTDTQYF. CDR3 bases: TGTGCCAGCAGCTCCTTAGCGGGAGGGGGCACAGATACGCAGTATTTT.

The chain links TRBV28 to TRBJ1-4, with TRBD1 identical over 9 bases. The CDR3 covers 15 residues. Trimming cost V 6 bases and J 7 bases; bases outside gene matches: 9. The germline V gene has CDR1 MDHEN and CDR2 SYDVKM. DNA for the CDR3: TGTGCCAGCAGCCCCGGCGGGACAGGGACTGAAAAACTGTTTTTT. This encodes CASSPGGTGTEKLFF. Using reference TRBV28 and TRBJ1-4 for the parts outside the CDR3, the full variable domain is DVKVTQSSRYLVKRTGEKVFLECVQDMDHENMFWYRQDPGLGLRLIYFSYDVKMKEKGDIPEGYSVSREKKERFSLILESASTNQTSMYLCASSPGGTGTEKLFFGSGTQLSVL.